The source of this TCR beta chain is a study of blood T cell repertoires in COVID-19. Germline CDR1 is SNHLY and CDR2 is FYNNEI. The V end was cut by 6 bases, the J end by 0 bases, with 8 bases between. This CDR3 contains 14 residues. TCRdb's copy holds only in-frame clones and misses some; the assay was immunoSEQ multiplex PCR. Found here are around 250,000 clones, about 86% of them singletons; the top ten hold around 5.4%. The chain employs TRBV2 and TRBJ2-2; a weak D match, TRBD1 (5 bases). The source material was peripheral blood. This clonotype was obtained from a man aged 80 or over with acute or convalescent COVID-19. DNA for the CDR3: TGTGCCAGCAGGACAGATTCGAACACCGGGGAGCTGTTTTTT. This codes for CASRTDSNTGELFF. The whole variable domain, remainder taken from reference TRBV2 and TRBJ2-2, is EPEVTQTPSHQVTQMGQEVILRCVPISNHLYFYWYRQILGQKVEFLVSFYNNEISEKSEIFDDQFSVERPDGSNFTLKIRSTKLEDSAMYFCASRTDSNTGELFFGEGSRLTVL.